Listed here are 9 T cell receptor beta chains from one sample, sequenced in a study of OX40 agonist ivuxolimab in advanced cancers. Sequencing was performed with immunoSEQ multiplex PCR; in TCRdb, only in-frame clones are kept and a portion is missing. Among 65,000 to 85,000 clones, approximately 89% were seen once, and the ten largest hold around 2.5%. Sequencing was performed on CD4+ or CD8+ T cells sorted from blood, taken in a trial of the OX40 agonist ivuxolimab. The source of these receptors is an adult with an advanced solid tumor such as melanoma, head and neck, liver or kidney cancer.

Here the CDR3 reads CASSLEGQGSTDTQYF. In nucleotides, the CDR3 is TGCGCCAGCAGCTTGGAGGGACAGGGCAGCACAGATACGCAGTATTTT. V usage is TRBV5-1 and J usage is TRBJ2-3; 9 positions match TRBD1. Germline V gene lookup returns CDR1 SGHRS and CDR2 YFSETQ. This CDR3 is built from 16 residues. Trimming cost V 0 bases and J 0 bases; bases outside gene matches: 2.

CDR3 coding DNA: TGCGCCAGCAGCGTAACGGGACTAGCGGGGGGGGCGCTGCGGGAGCAGTACTTC. This codes for CASSVTGLAGGALREQYF. The rearrangement links TRBV5-1 to TRBJ2-7, with TRBD2 matching over 16 bases. Trimming took 4 bases from V and 7 from J; bases not matched to a gene: 14. This CDR3 is 18 amino acids long. Germline assignment: CDR1 SGHRS and CDR2 YFSETQ.

The rearrangement links TRBV2 to TRBJ1-3; no definite D call. The germline CDR1 and CDR2 sequences are SNHLY and FYNNEI. The ends were cut back, 1 base at V and 4 bases at J, with 8 bases in the middle. The CDR3 consists of 14 residues. In nucleotides, the CDR3 is TGTGCCAGCAGTGAAGGGCGTCTGGGAAACACCATATATTTT. Translating it yields CASSEGRLGNTIYF.

CDR3 in amino acids: CSAMPGAEAFF. The CDR3, as DNA: TGCAGTGCTATGCCAGGGGCTGAAGCTTTCTTT. The chain has TRBV20-1 and TRBJ1-1, with D tentatively TRBD1 (6 bases). The CDR3 runs 11 residues. CDR1 and CDR2 (germline): DFQATT, SNEGSKA (reference sequence). Trimming left V 4 bases short and J 6 bases short, with 9 bases between.

The CDR3, as DNA: TGTGCCAGCAGCTACCTGCGGGGGGCAGATACGCAGTATTTT. Its translation: CASSYLRGADTQYF. J is TRBJ2-3 and V is TRBV6-1, with 8 bases matching TRBD2. Germline CDR1 MNHNS, CDR2 SASEGT. CDR3 length: 14 residues. Trimming cost V 6 bases and J 4 bases; bases outside gene matches: 6.

The rearrangement links TRBV5-6 to TRBJ1-1; 9 positions agree with TRBD1. The CDR3 contains 12 residues. Unmatched junction bases numbered 6, after V lost 5 bases and J lost 10 bases. Germline lookup yields CDR1 SGHDT and CDR2 YYEEEE. The CDR3: CASSRDRVVAFF. The CDR3 DNA is TGTGCCAGCAGTCGGGACAGGGTTGTAGCTTTCTTT.

This clone was counted a single time. This chain links TRBV6-1 with TRBJ2-7; 10 positions match TRBD1. The CDR3 has 14 residues. The V and J ends lost 0 bases and 9 bases, in that order; junction bases with no gene match: 5. The germline V gene has CDR1 MNHNS and CDR2 SASEGT. CDR3 sequence: CASSEAGQGPGQYF. The CDR3 coding sequence is TGTGCCAGCAGTGAAGCGGGACAGGGGCCAGGGCAGTACTTC.

CDR3 protein: CAISSGGTGELFF. Written as DNA, the CDR3 is TGTGCCATCAGTTCGGGCGGGACCGGGGAGCTGTTTTTT. This sequence joins TRBV10-3 and TRBJ2-2, with D perhaps TRBD2 (5 bases). The CDR3 length is 13 residues. Trimming took 5 bases from V and 5 from J, leaving 9 bases between them. Per germline, CDR1 ENHRY and CDR2 SYGVKD.

This clone was seen a handful of times. V is TRBV5-6 and J is TRBJ2-7; no definite D call. The germline CDR1 and CDR2 sequences are SGHDT and YYEEEE. V lost 0 bases, J lost 6 bases, and 7 bases lay in between. The CDR3 covers 12 residues. In DNA, the CDR3 is TGTGCCAGCAGCTTGGTACGCAGCGAGCAGTACTTC. This gives the protein CASSLVRSEQYF. Complete variable domain (other parts from reference TRBV5-6 and TRBJ2-7): DAGVTQSPTHLIKTRGQQVTLRCSPKSGHDTVSWYQQALGQGPQFIFQYYEEEERQRGNFPDRFSGHQFPNYSSELNVNALLLGDSALYLCASSLVRSEQYFGPGTRLTVT.